These T cell receptor beta chains were read from a single sample in a study of cytomegalovirus exposure and HLA in healthy donors. The table came from immunoSEQ multiplex PCR; TCRdb's copy has only in-frame clones and leaves some out. The data show around 160,000 clones, around 68% seen once. Sequencing input: PBMCs. The source of these receptors is a man aged 50-59 years in good health and CMV-seronegative. The CDR3 runs from the conserved cysteine through the conserved F or W. Each record gives: D gene, J gene, CDR3 length, clone size, V gene, CDR3 DNA, CDR3 protein. A D gene is named only where the DNA matches it firmly. Not all rows give a size; the values are once, few, many and, for expanded clones, a class.

d_gene: .; j_gene: TRBJ2-5; len: 14; abundance: few; v_gene: TRBV2; CDR3nt: TGTGCCAGCGGACGGACTCCTCAAGCAGAGACCCAGTACTTC; CDR3aa: CASGRTPQAETQYF
d_gene: TRBD1; j_gene: TRBJ1-1; len: 15; abundance: .; v_gene: TRBV7-2; CDR3nt: TGTGCCAGCAGCTTTCCAGCGACAGGGGCGCACGTAGCTTTCTTT; CDR3aa: CASSFPATGAHVAFF
d_gene: TRBD2; j_gene: TRBJ2-3; len: 16; abundance: .; v_gene: TRBV6-1; CDR3nt: TGTGCCAGCAGTGAATGGGTAGCGGGGGACACAGATACGCAGTATTTT; CDR3aa: CASSEWVAGDTDTQYF
d_gene: .; j_gene: TRBJ1-5; len: 16; abundance: few; v_gene: TRBV5-6; CDR3nt: TGTGCCAGCAGCTTGGAGGGACAAACAAGCTATCAGCCCCAGCATTTT; CDR3aa: CASSLEGQTSYQPQHF
d_gene: .; j_gene: TRBJ1-2; len: 13; abundance: few; v_gene: TRBV6-1; CDR3nt: TGTGCCGGAAAGGAAGGGCAGGGATATGGCTACACCTTC; CDR3aa: CAGKEGQGYGYTF
d_gene: .; j_gene: TRBJ1-4; len: 15; abundance: .; v_gene: TRBV7-2; CDR3nt: TGTGCCAGCAGCTTAGCGGGCAGGGGTGGCGAAAAACTGTTTTTT; CDR3aa: CASSLAGRGGEKLFF
d_gene: .; j_gene: TRBJ1-2; len: 13; abundance: .; v_gene: TRBV6-1; CDR3nt: TGTGCCAGCAGTTATCTGACGACTTATGGCTACACCTTC; CDR3aa: CASSYLTTYGYTF
d_gene: .; j_gene: TRBJ2-1; len: 16; abundance: .; v_gene: TRBV7-2; CDR3nt: TGTGCCAGCAGCCGAAGAACGGGACTCACCTACAATGAGCAGTTCTTC; CDR3aa: CASSRRTGLTYNEQFF
d_gene: .; j_gene: TRBJ2-3; len: 16; abundance: few; v_gene: TRBV2; CDR3nt: TGTGCCAGCAGTGAAAGACAACTAGGTGTAACAGATACGCAGTATTTT; CDR3aa: CASSERQLGVTDTQYF
d_gene: .; j_gene: TRBJ2-7; len: 13; abundance: .; v_gene: TRBV4-3; CDR3nt: TGCGCCAGCAGCCTAGTCTACGGCTACGAGCAGTACTTC; CDR3aa: CASSLVYGYEQYF
d_gene: TRBD1; j_gene: TRBJ1-1; len: 14; abundance: .; v_gene: TRBV28; CDR3nt: TGTGCCAGCACCCGGACAGGGGATGGGACTGAAGCTTTCTTT; CDR3aa: CASTRTGDGTEAFF
d_gene: .; j_gene: TRBJ1-6; len: 14; abundance: .; v_gene: TRBV9; CDR3nt: TGTGCCAGCAGCGTCGGCCGGGTCGTTTCACCCCTCCACTTT; CDR3aa: CASSVGRVVSPLHF